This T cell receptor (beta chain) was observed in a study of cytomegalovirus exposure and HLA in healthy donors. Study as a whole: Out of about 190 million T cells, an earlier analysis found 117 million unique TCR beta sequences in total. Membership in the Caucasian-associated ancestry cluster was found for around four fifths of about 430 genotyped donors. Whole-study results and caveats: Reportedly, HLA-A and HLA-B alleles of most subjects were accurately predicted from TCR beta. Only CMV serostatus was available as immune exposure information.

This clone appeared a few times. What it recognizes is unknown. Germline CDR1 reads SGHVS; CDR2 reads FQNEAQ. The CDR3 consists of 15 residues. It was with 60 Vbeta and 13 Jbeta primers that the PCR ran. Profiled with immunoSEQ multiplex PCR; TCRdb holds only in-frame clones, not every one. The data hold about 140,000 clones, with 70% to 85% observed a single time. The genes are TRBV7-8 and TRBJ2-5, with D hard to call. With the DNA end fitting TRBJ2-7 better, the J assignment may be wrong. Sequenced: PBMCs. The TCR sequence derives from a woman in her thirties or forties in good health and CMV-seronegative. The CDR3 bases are TGTGCCAGCAGCTTATCCCCTGTACCCCACTACGAGCAGTACTTC. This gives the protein CASSLSPVPHYEQYF.